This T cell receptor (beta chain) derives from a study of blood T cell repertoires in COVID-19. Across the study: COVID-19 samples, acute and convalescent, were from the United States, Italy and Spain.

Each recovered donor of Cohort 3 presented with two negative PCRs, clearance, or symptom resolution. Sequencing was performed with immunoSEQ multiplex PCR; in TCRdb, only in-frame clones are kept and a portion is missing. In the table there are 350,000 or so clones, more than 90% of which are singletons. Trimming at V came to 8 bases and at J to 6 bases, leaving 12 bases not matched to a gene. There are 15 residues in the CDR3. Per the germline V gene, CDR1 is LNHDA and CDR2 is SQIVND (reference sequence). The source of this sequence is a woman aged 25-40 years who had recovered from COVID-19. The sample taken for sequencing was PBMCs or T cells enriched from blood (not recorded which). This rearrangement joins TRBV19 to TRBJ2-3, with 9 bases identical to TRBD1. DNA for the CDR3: TGTGCCAGTGGCCGGGACAGGGTCCAAGGGGATACGCAGTATTTT. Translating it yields CASGRDRVQGDTQYF. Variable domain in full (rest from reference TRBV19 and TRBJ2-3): DGGITQSPKYLFRKEGQNVTLSCEQNLNHDAMYWYRQDPGQGLRLIYYSQIVNDFQKGDIAEGYSVSREKKESFPLTVTSAQKNPTAFYLCASGRDRVQGDTQYFGPGTRLTVL.